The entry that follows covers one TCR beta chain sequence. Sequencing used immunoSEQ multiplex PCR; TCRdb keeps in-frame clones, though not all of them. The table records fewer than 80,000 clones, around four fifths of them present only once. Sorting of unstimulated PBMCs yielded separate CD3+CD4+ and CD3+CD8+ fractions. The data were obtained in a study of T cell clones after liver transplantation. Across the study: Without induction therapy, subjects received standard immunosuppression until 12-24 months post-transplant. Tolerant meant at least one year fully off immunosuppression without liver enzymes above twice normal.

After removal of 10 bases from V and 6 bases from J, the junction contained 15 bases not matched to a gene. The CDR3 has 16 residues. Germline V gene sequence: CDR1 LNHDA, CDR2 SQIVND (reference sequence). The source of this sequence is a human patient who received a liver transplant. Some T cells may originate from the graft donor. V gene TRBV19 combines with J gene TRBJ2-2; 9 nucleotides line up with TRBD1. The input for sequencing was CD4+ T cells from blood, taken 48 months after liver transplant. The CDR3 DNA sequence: TGTGCCACCAGAAATACTGGACAGGGGAAGGCCGGGGAGCTGTTTTTT. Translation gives CATRNTGQGKAGELFF.